Listed below are T cell receptor beta chains from one sample, sequenced in a study of OX40 agonist ivuxolimab in advanced cancers. Method: immunoSEQ multiplex PCR; TCRdb's copy keeps in-frame clones and lacks some. The repertoire includes 60,000 or so clones, about 87% of them detected once, and 5% to 6% sits in the top ten. The sample consisted of CD4+ or CD8+ T cells sorted from blood, taken in a trial of the OX40 agonist ivuxolimab. All receptors derive from an adult with an advanced solid tumor such as melanoma, head and neck, liver or kidney cancer. The conserved cysteine and the conserved F or W are not part of the CDR3 here.

ASSPSRSQGMDT,TRBV18,TRBJ1-2
ASSIYSGANVLT,TRBV19,TRBJ2-6
ASSSQTGTAALEQY,TRBV5-1,TRBJ2-7
ASSRTGMINEQY,TRBV27,TRBJ2-7
ASSAGDTLSYGYT,TRBV9,TRBJ1-2
ASSDPLRGSYEQY,TRBV6-1,TRBJ2-7
ASSTARGSTDTQY,TRBV19,TRBJ2-3
ASSVGGLGSGRAIDTQY,TRBV9,TRBJ2-3
ASSFQMLSNQPQH,TRBV19,TRBJ1-5
ASSARGRGGVIAGELF,TRBV7-9,TRBJ2-2
ASSVQRNSPLH,TRBV6-6,TRBJ1-6
ASSVEKNRVGGYT,TRBV9,TRBJ1-2
ASSAQAGLGGYT,TRBV2,TRBJ1-2
ASSLVGQGNIYGYT,TRBV5-1,TRBJ1-2
ASSVLMGSLGDEQF,TRBV5-1,TRBJ2-1
ASSIGLAGGEQF,TRBV19,TRBJ2-1
ASSLMPGTSEKLF,TRBV7-9,TRBJ1-4
ATLKRVNTEAF,TRBV28,TRBJ1-1
ASSQDRGAGEQY,TRBV4-1,TRBJ2-7
ASSIVGRNTEAF,TRBV19,TRBJ1-1
ASSLFQGNTEAF,TRBV7-9,TRBJ1-1
ASSLGQGHSNQPQH,TRBV5-1,TRBJ1-5
ASSFGDRAGNTIY,TRBV7-9,TRBJ1-3